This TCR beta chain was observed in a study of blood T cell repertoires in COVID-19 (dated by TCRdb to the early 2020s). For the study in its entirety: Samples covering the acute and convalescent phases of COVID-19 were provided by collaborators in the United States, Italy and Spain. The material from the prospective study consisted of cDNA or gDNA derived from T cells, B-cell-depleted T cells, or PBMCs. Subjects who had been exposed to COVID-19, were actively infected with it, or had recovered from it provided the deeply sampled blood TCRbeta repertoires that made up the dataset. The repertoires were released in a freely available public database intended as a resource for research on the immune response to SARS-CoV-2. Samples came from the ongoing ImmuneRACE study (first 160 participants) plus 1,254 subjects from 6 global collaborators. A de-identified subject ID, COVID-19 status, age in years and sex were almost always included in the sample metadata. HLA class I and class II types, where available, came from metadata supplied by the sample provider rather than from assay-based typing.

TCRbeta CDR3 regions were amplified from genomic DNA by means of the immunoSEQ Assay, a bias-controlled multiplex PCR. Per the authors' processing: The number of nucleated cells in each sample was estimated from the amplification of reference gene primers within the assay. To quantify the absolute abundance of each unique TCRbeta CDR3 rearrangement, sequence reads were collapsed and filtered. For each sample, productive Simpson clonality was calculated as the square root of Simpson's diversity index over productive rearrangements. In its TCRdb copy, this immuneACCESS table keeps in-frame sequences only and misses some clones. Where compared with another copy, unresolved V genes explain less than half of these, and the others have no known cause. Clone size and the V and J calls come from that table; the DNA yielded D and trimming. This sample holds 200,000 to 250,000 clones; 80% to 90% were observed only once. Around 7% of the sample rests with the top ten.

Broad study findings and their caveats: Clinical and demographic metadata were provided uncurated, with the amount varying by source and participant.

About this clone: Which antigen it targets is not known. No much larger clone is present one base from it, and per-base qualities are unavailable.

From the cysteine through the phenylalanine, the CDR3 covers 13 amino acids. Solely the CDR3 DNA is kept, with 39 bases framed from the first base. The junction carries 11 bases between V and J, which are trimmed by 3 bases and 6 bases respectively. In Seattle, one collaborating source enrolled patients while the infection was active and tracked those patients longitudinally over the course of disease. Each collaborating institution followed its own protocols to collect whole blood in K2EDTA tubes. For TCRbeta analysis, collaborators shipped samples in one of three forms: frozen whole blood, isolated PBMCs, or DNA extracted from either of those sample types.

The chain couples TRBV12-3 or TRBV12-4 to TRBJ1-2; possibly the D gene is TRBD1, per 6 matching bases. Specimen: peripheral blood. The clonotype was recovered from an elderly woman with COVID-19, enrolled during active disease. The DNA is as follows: TGTGCCAGCAGTTTTGGAACAGGGAATGGCTACACCTTC. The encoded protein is CASSFGTGNGYTF.